A single T cell receptor (beta chain) is shown here with its context. This clonotype was detected many times. No antigen is known for it. No qualities accompany the bases; no much larger clone lies one base away. This entry is derived from a study of T-cell memory formation after mild COVID-19 (dated by TCRdb to the early 2020s). With respect to the entire study: TCR sequence clusters from the two donors were largely donor specific. The cohort comprised two young, previously healthy adult volunteers, one female and one male. Longitudinal TCRalpha and TCRbeta repertoire sequencing tracked T-cell clones expanding and contracting after mild COVID-19 in two donors.

The full study reports these points: Some responding clones were detected in pre-infection memory, which suggested that pre-existing cross-reactive memory T cells had joined the SARS-CoV-2 response. The study covered only a couple of mild cases, and larger cohorts including severe cases with pre-infection samples were considered necessary. Contracting CD4+ clones turned up mainly in the CM and EM memory subsets, whereas EMRA was where CD8+ clones were enriched. SARS-CoV-2 specificity was not confirmed for the second-wave clones peaking on day 37. Clones contracting from day 15 to 85 had balanced CD4/CD8 phenotypes, while a second wave expanding from day 15 to 37 was biased towards CD4+.

Unmatched junction bases come to 7, with V trimmed by 4 bases and J by 0 bases. The CDR3 sequence holds 16 residues, the cysteine and phenylalanine included. Left in the record is the CDR3 DNA by itself, 48 bases read in frame from the first base. The germline V gene specifies KGHSH as CDR1 and LQKENI as CDR2. The reads were generated on an Illumina NovaSeq 6000. TCRalpha and TCRbeta cDNA libraries were constructed by 5'RACE with constant-segment primers, with sample barcodes and unique molecular identifiers being introduced. RNA was extracted from every sample with Trizol reagent. Amplification of the libraries took two PCR steps, and the second step added a second sample barcode plus Illumina TruSeq adapters. The libraries were sequenced on an Illumina NovaSeq using 2 x 150 bp paired-end reads. For the original study's pipeline: Demultiplexing of reads and collapsing into UMI-guided consensus sequences were performed with migec v1.2.7. Using mixcr v2.1.11, UMI consensuses were aligned to TRA and TRB V and J templates and then assembled into clonotypes. Clonotypes were classified as expanded or contracted when called significant by both edgeR and NoisET, with noise models trained on biological replicates. For edgeR calls, the thresholds were a false discovery rate-adjusted p below 0.01 and a log2 fold-change of 1. As an exploratory analysis of dynamics, max-normalized trajectories of the 1000 most abundant clonotypes were examined by PCA with hierarchical clustering. Separately sequenced CD4+ and CD8+ repertoires were used to assign the CD4 or CD8 phenotype of responding clones. The public sequencing data were trimmed at Q25 with fastp and processed into clonotypes with MiXCR by TCRdb, which kept only in-frame beta chains. Rows merge per CDR3 protein into single entries with the most common DNA and genes. The V and J calls were determined by TCRdb, not by the authors. This sample gives under 250,000 distinct CDR3 sequences in total; just over 15% of them show up just once. 2.1% of the sample comes from the top ten.

Ficoll-Paque density gradient centrifugation was used to isolate PBMCs. This sequence was found in an adult woman who had mild COVID-19 (a few samples of this study predate the infection). The sample titles of this study are shuffled in the database, so cell type and time point are left out; the donor was told from shared clones. The specimen sequenced was PBMCs or a T cell subset sorted from them (not recorded which). The rearranged segments are TRBV18 and TRBJ2-7; TRBD1 fits 9 bases in the junction. The CDR3 protein: CASSQGTGRSSYEQYF. The sequence in DNA is TGTGCCAGCTCACAGGGGACAGGGAGGAGCTCCTACGAGCAGTACTTC.